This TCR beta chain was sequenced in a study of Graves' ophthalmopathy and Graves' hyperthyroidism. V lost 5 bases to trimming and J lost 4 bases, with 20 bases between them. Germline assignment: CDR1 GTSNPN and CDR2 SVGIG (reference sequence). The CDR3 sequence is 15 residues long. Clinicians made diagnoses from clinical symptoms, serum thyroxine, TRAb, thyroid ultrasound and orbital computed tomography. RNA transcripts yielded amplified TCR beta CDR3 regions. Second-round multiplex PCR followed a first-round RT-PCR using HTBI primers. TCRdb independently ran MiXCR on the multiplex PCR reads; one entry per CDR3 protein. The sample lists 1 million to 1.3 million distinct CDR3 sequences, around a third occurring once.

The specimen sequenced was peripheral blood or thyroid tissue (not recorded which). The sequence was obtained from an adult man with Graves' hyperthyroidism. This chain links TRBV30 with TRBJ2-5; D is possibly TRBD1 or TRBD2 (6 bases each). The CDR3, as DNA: TGTGCCTGGGAATACACAGGAAGGGGGGCAGAGACCCAGTACTTC. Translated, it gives CAWEYTGRGAETQYF. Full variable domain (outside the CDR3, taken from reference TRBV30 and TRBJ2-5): SQTIHQWPATLVQPVGSPLSLECTVEGTSNPNLYWYRQAAGRGLQLLFYSVGIGQISSEVPQNLSASRPQDRQFILSSKKLLLSDSGFYLCAWEYTGRGAETQYFGPGTRLLVL.